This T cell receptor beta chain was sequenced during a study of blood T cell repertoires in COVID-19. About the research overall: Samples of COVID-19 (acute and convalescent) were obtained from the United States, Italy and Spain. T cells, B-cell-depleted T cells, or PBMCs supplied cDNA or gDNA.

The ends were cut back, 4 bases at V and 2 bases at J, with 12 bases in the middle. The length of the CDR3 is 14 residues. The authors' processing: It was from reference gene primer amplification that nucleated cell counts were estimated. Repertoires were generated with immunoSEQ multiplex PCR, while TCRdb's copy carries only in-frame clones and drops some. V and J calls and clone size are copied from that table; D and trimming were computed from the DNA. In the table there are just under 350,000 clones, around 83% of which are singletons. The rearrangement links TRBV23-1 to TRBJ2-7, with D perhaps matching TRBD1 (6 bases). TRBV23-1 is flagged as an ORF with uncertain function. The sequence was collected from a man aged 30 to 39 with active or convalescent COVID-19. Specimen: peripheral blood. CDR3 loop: CASSRGGTTYEQYF. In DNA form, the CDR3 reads TGCGCCAGCAGTCGTGGGGGCACCACCTACGAGCAGTACTTC.